This TCR beta chain was sequenced during a study of blood T cell repertoires in COVID-19. The wider study: Samples came from the United States, Italy and Spain, spanning acute and convalescent COVID-19.

In the original analysis: Reference gene primer amplification gave estimated nucleated cell counts. The repertoire was sequenced with immunoSEQ multiplex PCR; TCRdb's copy has only in-frame clones and lacks some. V, J and clone size derive from that table, while D and trimming were established from the DNA sequence. The profile shows 150,000 to 200,000 clones, around 82% of them singletons. Trimming stripped 0 bases from V and 4 bases from J, with 10 bases between. Germline CDR1 reads ENHRY; CDR2 reads SYGVKD. The CDR3 contains 14 residues. Participants spanned ages roughly 18 to 95 years and resided in roughly 26 US areas. Recovery meant two consecutive negative NP/OP PCR tests, professional clearance, or resolved symptoms.

This sequence was found in a man aged 35-49 years who had recovered from COVID-19. The chain has TRBV10-3 and TRBJ2-7; D is uncertain. The sample was PBMCs or T cells enriched from blood (not recorded which). In DNA form, the CDR3 reads TGTGCCATCAGTGAGTCTTTACAGCCTTACGAGCAGTACGTC. Protein: CAISESLQPYEQYV.